The table lists the clone carrying this TCR beta chain with a few counts. This sample is drawn from a study of early T cells in non-severe SARS-CoV-2 infection. As for the study in general: Sequenced bulk RNA came from whole blood that was unsorted, and chains were unpaired.

J lost 8 bases, V lost 0 bases, and 3 bases had no gene match. The CDR3 consists of 15 residues. Looked up from germline, CDR1 is MDHEN and CDR2 is SYDVKM. As part of library construction, unique molecular identifiers were attached to individual cDNA molecules. TCRdb called the 5' RACE reads again in MiXCR, with one record for every CDR3 protein. The repertoire consists of nearly 80,000 distinct CDR3 sequences, with around 13% occurring once and the leading ten covering around 1.1%. The sequence was obtained from an adult who was a healthcare worker with PCR-confirmed SARS-CoV-2 infection or an uninfected control (not recorded which). The sequenced sample was whole blood. The V gene is TRBV28, the J gene TRBJ1-6; 8 bases match TRBD1. CDR3 nucleotides: TGTGCCAGCAGTTTATGGGACAGGGAACATTCACCCCTCCACTTT. Its protein product is CASSLWDREHSPLHF.